Described below is a single TCR beta chain sequence and its context. The sample comes from a study of T cells in Graves' hyperthyroidism and ophthalmopathy. TCR beta CDR3 regions were amplified from RNA transcripts. The HTBI set primed first-round TCR CDR3 RT-PCR. TCRdb ran MiXCR on the multiplex PCR reads and lists one entry per CDR3 protein. The repertoire includes 250,000 to 350,000 distinct CDR3 sequences, over 15% of them detected once, and around 57% sits in the top ten. Trimming removed 3 bases from V and 7 bases from J; junction bases left unmatched: 4. CDR1 LGHNA and CDR2 YSLEER come from the germline V gene. The CDR3 contains 14 residues.

The sample was blood. This clonotype originated in a woman between 55 and 75 years old with Graves' ophthalmopathy. This sequence joins TRBV4-3 and TRBJ1-5; 9 bases fit TRBD1. The DNA for the CDR3 is TGCGCCAGCAGCCATACAGGGGGCGGGCAGCCCCAGCATTTT. As protein: CASSHTGGGQPQHF.